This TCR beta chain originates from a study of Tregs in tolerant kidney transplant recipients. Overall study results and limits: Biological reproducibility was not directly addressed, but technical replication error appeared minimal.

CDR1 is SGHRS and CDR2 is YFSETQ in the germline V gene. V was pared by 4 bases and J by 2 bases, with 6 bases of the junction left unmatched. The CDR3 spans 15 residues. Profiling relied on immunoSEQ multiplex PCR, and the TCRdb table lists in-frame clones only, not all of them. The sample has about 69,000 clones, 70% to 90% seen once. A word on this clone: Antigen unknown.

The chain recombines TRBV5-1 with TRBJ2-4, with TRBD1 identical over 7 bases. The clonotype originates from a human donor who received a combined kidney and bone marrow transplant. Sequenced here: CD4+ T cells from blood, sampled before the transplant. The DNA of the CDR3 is TGCGCCAGCAGCACTACAGGGGCAACCAAAAACATTCAGTACTTC. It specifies CASSTTGATKNIQYF.